These 28 T cell receptor beta chains were sequenced from one sample in a study of shared T cell receptors in the human thymus. Data came from immunoSEQ multiplex PCR; TCRdb stores just in-frame clones and leaves some out. Found here are about 660,000 clones, roughly 90% of them singletons; the top ten hold 0.0095% to 0.013%. The same data also contributed to another study, on human thymus T cells.

Sequencing was carried out using thymocytes. These receptor sequences come from a boy under two years old with a congenital heart defect.

The chain has TRBV25-1 and TRBJ1-1; 7 bases line up with TRBD1. The CDR3 is 13 amino acids. CDR1 is MGHDK, CDR2 SYGVNS, per germline. V shed 8 bases and J 2 bases; nucleotides not matched to a gene: 5. In DNA, the CDR3 is TGTGCCAGCCAAGACAGGGTCAACACTGAAGCTTTCTTT. Its translation: CASQDRVNTEAFF.

The rearrangement links TRBV4-2 to TRBJ2-7; maybe TRBD1 (5 bases). Germline lookup yields CDR1 LGHNA and CDR2 YNFKEQ. The CDR3 length is 21 residues. V was clipped by 1 base and J by 2 bases, with 30 bases between them. CDR3 amino acids: CASSQAPRQGLGSVETYEQYF. DNA of the CDR3: TGTGCCAGCAGCCAAGCCCCTCGGCAGGGTCTCGGGTCAGTTGAGACCTACGAGCAGTACTTC.

V is TRBV27 and J is TRBJ2-3, with 11 bases aligning to TRBD1. With V trimmed by 4 bases and J by 6 bases, 9 bases remained unmatched. This CDR3 has 16 residues. Per the germline V gene, CDR1 is MNHEY and CDR2 is SMNVEV (reference sequence). Here the CDR3 DNA reads TGTGCCAGCAGTTCTGGACAGGGGGCTATCTCGGATACGCAGTATTTT. Translated: CASSSGQGAISDTQYF.

CDR3 loop: CASSFGGDMGETQYF. The CDR3 nucleotides are TGTGCCAGCAGCTTTGGCGGGGATATGGGAGAGACCCAGTACTTC. The chain joins TRBV5-6 to TRBJ2-5; D perhaps matches TRBD2 (6 bases). The ends were cut back, 2 bases at V and 4 bases at J, with 15 bases in the middle. This CDR3 is 15 amino acids long. CDR1 and CDR2 from the germline V gene are SGHDT and YYEEEE.

In DNA form, the CDR3 reads TGTGCCAGCAGAACAGCCGGGACTAGCGGGAGCACTGAGCAGTTCTTC. Encoded protein: CASRTAGTSGSTEQFF. The genes are TRBV5-4 and TRBJ2-1; 14 bases line up with TRBD2. The CDR3 extends over 16 amino acids. J was trimmed by 9 bases and V by 5 bases; bases with no gene match: 10. Germline values: CDR1 SGHNT, CDR2 YYREEE (reference sequence).

V and J are TRBV6-1 and TRBJ2-1; no definite D call. Germline CDR1 is MNHNS and CDR2 is SASEGT. The CDR3 is made up of 15 amino acids. Trimming shortened V by 7 bases and J by 1 base, and 14 bases separated the two germline ends. CDR3 sequence reads: CASNVTRNSYNEQFF. DNA for the CDR3: TGTGCCAGCAATGTTACGCGTAATTCCTACAATGAGCAGTTCTTC.

The V and J genes are TRBV30 and TRBJ2-6; 10 bases match TRBD1. After removal of 3 bases from V and 0 bases from J, the junction contained 8 bases not matched to a gene. The CDR3 contains 18 residues. The V gene's germline CDR1 is GTSNPN and CDR2 SVGIG (reference sequence). The CDR3 coding sequence is TGTGCCTGGAGGGGCTCGGGACAGGGGAGCTCTGGGGCCAACGTCCTGACTTTC. It codes for CAWRGSGQGSSGANVLTF.

The chain is built from TRBV5-6 and TRBJ2-2, with D possibly being TRBD2 (6 bases). This CDR3 has 13 residues. From germline, CDR1 is SGHDT and CDR2 YYEEEE. Trimming removed 2 bases from V and 6 bases from J, with 8 bases in between. CDR3 in amino acids: CASSFGTPGELFF. The DNA for the CDR3 is TGTGCCAGCAGCTTCGGGACTCCCGGGGAGCTGTTTTTT.

The J gene is TRBJ1-5, the V gene TRBV7-8, with D unclear. The CDR3 totals 17 residues. V was shortened by 1 base and J by 3 bases, with 16 bases between the two germline ends. Germline V lookup: CDR1 SGHVS, CDR2 FQNEAQ. The CDR3 spells CASSLEGLGVSNQPQHF. The CDR3 coding sequence is TGTGCCAGCAGCTTAGAAGGACTGGGAGTCTCCAATCAGCCCCAGCATTTT.

The chain joins TRBV6-5 to TRBJ1-5; 7 bases match TRBD1. The J segment lost 5 bases and the V segment lost 5 bases, leaving 6 bases of the junction unmatched. The CDR3 is 14 amino acids. Germline V gene data show CDR1 as MNHEY and CDR2 as SVGAGI. As DNA, the CDR3 is TGTGCCAGCAGTGCGACAGGGCGACATCAGCCCCAGCATTTT. Protein sequence: CASSATGRHQPQHF.

The gene calls are TRBV18 and TRBJ2-1, with 11 bases aligning to TRBD1. Germline trimming cut 0 bases from V and 5 bases from J; bases unmatched to any gene: 0. Germline V gene data show CDR1 as KGHSH and CDR2 as LQKENI. CDR3 length: 15 residues. The CDR3 sequence is CASSPPGQGDNEQFF. In DNA, the CDR3 is TGTGCCAGCTCACCACCGGGACAGGGGGACAATGAGCAGTTCTTC.

The chain recombines TRBV15 with TRBJ2-3; the D gene is possibly TRBD1 (5 bases). Trimming pared 9 bases from V and 7 bases from J, leaving 11 bases between. The CDR3 spans 11 residues. Germline CDR1 and CDR2: LNHNV and YYDKDF (reference sequence). The CDR3 nucleotides read TGTGCCACAATCCAGGGAAATACGCAGTATTTT. Translating it yields CATIQGNTQYF.

The genes are TRBV11-2 and TRBJ2-7; D not certain. This CDR3 spans 11 amino acids. Trimming stripped 5 bases from V and 6 bases from J, with 8 bases between. CDR1 is SGHAT, CDR2 FQNNGV, per germline. As DNA, the CDR3 is TGTGCCAGCAGCCGCCTCGGCGAGCAGTACTTC. As protein: CASSRLGEQYF.

The V and J genes are TRBV6-1 and TRBJ2-1; a weak D match, TRBD2 (6 bases). V dropped 6 bases and J dropped 4 bases, with 13 bases sitting between them. CDR1 and CDR2 from the germline V gene are MNHNS and SASEGT. CDR3 size: 14 residues. The chain's CDR3 is CASRLSGPYNEQFF. The CDR3 DNA reads TGTGCCAGCAGACTCAGCGGGCCTTACAATGAGCAGTTCTTC.

Here the CDR3 DNA reads TGTGCCAGCAGCTTAAAGGAAGGGGTAGACTACACCTTC. It codes for CASSLKEGVDYTF. The chain links TRBV7-2 to TRBJ1-2; the D gene is possibly TRBD1 (5 bases). V was shortened by 2 bases and J by 10 bases, with 14 bases between the two germline ends. There are 13 residues in the CDR3. The germline V gene encodes CDR1 SGHTA and CDR2 FQGNSA. Looking up the rest from reference TRBV7-2 and TRBJ1-2 gives the full variable domain: GAGVSQSPSNKVTEKGKDVELRCDPISGHTALYWYRQSLGQGLEFLIYFQGNSAPDKSGLPSDRFSAERTGGSVSTLTIQRTQQEDSAVYLCASSLKEGVDYTFGSGTRLTVV.

The V gene is TRBV9, the J gene TRBJ2-7; D may be TRBD1 (6 bases). The CDR3 covers 15 residues. V was trimmed by 2 bases and J by 7 bases, leaving 19 bases between them. CDR1 SGDLS and CDR2 YYNGEE come from the germline V gene. DNA for the CDR3: TGTGCCAGCAGCGTCTCACCAAAGGGGGTCGGGGAGCAGTACTTC. Its translation: CASSVSPKGVGEQYF.

This sequence joins TRBV19 and TRBJ2-2; TRBD2 might be the D (5 bases). This CDR3 spans 13 amino acids. V shed 7 bases and J shed 3 bases, with 9 bases lying between them. Germline CDR1 reads LNHDA; CDR2 reads SQIVND (reference sequence). CDR3 DNA sequence: TGTGCCAGTACAGAGGGCTACACCGGGGAGCTGTTTTTT. As protein: CASTEGYTGELFF.

The chain uses TRBV2 and TRBJ1-5, with D perhaps matching TRBD1 (5 bases). The CDR3 is 18 amino acids. CDR1 is SNHLY, CDR2 FYNNEI, per germline. V lost 2 bases and J 3 bases, leaving 20 bases between the germline ends. The CDR3 is CASSEIGRVSGHNQPQHF. As DNA, the CDR3 is TGTGCCAGCAGTGAAATAGGAAGGGTCTCAGGGCACAATCAGCCCCAGCATTTT. The full variable domain, rest sourced from reference TRBV2 and TRBJ1-5, is EPEVTQTPSHQVTQMGQEVILRCVPISNHLYFYWYRQILGQKVEFLVSFYNNEISEKSEIFDDQFSVERPDGSNFTLKIRSTKLEDSAMYFCASSEIGRVSGHNQPQHFGDGTRLSIL.

CDR3 bases: TGTGCCAGCAGCCAACCTCGCGGGGGCCCCGGGGAGACCCAGTACTTC. It encodes CASSQPRGGPGETQYF. The rearrangement uses TRBV9 and TRBJ2-5, with D possibly matching TRBD2 (7 bases). The CDR3 contains 16 residues. V dropped 4 bases and J dropped 5 bases, with 21 bases sitting between them. Germline V lookup: CDR1 SGDLS, CDR2 YYNGEE.

This chain links TRBV2 with TRBJ2-2; TRBD1 matches at 10 bases. Germline V gene sequence: CDR1 SNHLY, CDR2 FYNNEI. The CDR3 covers 16 residues. V lost 9 bases to trimming and J lost 2 bases; unmatched junction nucleotides: 9. CDR3 loop: CASTNRDRGNTGELFF. The CDR3 DNA reads TGTGCCAGTACTAACCGGGACAGGGGTAACACCGGGGAGCTGTTTTTT. Filled out from reference TRBV2 and TRBJ2-2, the complete variable domain reads EPEVTQTPSHQVTQMGQEVILRCVPISNHLYFYWYRQILGQKVEFLVSFYNNEISEKSEIFDDQFSVERPDGSNFTLKIRSTKLEDSAMYFCASTNRDRGNTGELFFGEGSRLTVL.

This chain joins TRBV9 and TRBJ2-7; 12 nucleotides line up with TRBD2. Trimming took 4 bases from V and 0 from J; bases not matched to a gene: 8. In germline, CDR1 is SGDLS, CDR2 YYNGEE. The CDR3 covers 17 residues. CDR3 residues: CASSSTSGGSSSYEQYF. The CDR3 DNA is TGTGCCAGCAGCTCGACTAGCGGGGGATCCAGCTCCTACGAGCAGTACTTC.

V usage is TRBV4-2 and J usage is TRBJ2-1; 7 nucleotides match TRBD2. With V trimmed by 3 bases and J by 2 bases, 7 bases remained unmatched. The CDR3 extends over 16 amino acids. From germline, CDR1 is LGHNA and CDR2 YNFKEQ. The CDR3: CASSHRDYPPYNEQFF. CDR3 DNA sequence: TGTGCCAGCAGCCACCGGGACTATCCCCCCTACAATGAGCAGTTCTTC.

The V call is TRBV9, the J call TRBJ1-1; tentative D call: TRBD1 (5 bases). Trimming stripped 3 bases from V and 3 bases from J, with 21 bases between. The germline V gene has CDR1 SGDLS and CDR2 YYNGEE. This CDR3 contains 17 residues. Here the CDR3 DNA reads TGTGCCAGCAGCGCCCCCCCAGGGCCCCATACAGACACTGAAGCTTTCTTT. Its translation: CASSAPPGPHTDTEAFF.

The J gene is TRBJ2-5, the V gene TRBV29-1, with 7 bases fitting TRBD2. There are 14 residues in the CDR3. CDR1 and CDR2 from the germline V gene are SQVTM and ANQGSEA. The trim removed 7 bases at V and 4 bases at J, leaving 12 bases unmatched. CDR3 residues: CSAGPRREPETQYF. The CDR3, as DNA: TGCAGCGCGGGGCCCCGGCGGGAGCCAGAGACCCAGTACTTC.

The chain employs TRBV28 and TRBJ2-3; no clear D. The CDR3 has 15 amino acids. Trimming cost V 7 bases and J 0 bases, with 14 bases left between them. Germline V gene lookup returns CDR1 MDHEN and CDR2 SYDVKM. The DNA of the CDR3 is TGTGCCAGCACCGAACCTACTTCTAGCACAGATACGCAGTATTTT. It specifies CASTEPTSSTDTQYF. Based on the CDR3 plus reference TRBV28 and TRBJ2-3, the full variable domain is DVKVTQSSRYLVKRTGEKVFLECVQDMDHENMFWYRQDPGLGLRLIYFSYDVKMKEKGDIPEGYSVSREKKERFSLILESASTNQTSMYLCASTEPTSSTDTQYFGPGTRLTVL.

The rearrangement joins TRBV6-1 to TRBJ2-4, with TRBD2 as a possible D gene (5 bases). Trimming shortened V by 3 bases and J by 2 bases, and 11 bases separated the two germline ends. There are 15 residues in the CDR3. Germline V gene sequence: CDR1 MNHNS, CDR2 SASEGT. In DNA form, the CDR3 reads TGTGCCAGCAGTGACCAGGACTTCACCAAAAACATTCAGTACTTC. Protein: CASSDQDFTKNIQYF.

The V gene is TRBV7-2, the J gene TRBJ2-7; the match to TRBD2 covers 16 bases. V dropped 5 bases and J dropped 2; count of bases not matched to a gene: 6. CDR1 is SGHTA and CDR2 is FQGNSA in the germline V gene. The CDR3 length is 17 residues. Here the CDR3 reads CASSTAGTSGRAYEQYF. As DNA, the CDR3 is TGTGCCAGCAGCACGGCGGGGACTAGCGGGAGGGCCTACGAGCAGTACTTC.

V gene TRBV28 combines with J gene TRBJ2-1, with 12 nucleotides matching TRBD2. This CDR3 is 16 amino acids long. Germline CDR1 and CDR2: MDHEN and SYDVKM. Trimming took 10 bases from V and 3 from J; bases not matched to a gene: 10. The CDR3 nucleotides read TGTGCCACCGGTACGGGACTAGCGGGTTTCTACAATGAGCAGTTCTTC. Amino acid sequence: CATGTGLAGFYNEQFF.